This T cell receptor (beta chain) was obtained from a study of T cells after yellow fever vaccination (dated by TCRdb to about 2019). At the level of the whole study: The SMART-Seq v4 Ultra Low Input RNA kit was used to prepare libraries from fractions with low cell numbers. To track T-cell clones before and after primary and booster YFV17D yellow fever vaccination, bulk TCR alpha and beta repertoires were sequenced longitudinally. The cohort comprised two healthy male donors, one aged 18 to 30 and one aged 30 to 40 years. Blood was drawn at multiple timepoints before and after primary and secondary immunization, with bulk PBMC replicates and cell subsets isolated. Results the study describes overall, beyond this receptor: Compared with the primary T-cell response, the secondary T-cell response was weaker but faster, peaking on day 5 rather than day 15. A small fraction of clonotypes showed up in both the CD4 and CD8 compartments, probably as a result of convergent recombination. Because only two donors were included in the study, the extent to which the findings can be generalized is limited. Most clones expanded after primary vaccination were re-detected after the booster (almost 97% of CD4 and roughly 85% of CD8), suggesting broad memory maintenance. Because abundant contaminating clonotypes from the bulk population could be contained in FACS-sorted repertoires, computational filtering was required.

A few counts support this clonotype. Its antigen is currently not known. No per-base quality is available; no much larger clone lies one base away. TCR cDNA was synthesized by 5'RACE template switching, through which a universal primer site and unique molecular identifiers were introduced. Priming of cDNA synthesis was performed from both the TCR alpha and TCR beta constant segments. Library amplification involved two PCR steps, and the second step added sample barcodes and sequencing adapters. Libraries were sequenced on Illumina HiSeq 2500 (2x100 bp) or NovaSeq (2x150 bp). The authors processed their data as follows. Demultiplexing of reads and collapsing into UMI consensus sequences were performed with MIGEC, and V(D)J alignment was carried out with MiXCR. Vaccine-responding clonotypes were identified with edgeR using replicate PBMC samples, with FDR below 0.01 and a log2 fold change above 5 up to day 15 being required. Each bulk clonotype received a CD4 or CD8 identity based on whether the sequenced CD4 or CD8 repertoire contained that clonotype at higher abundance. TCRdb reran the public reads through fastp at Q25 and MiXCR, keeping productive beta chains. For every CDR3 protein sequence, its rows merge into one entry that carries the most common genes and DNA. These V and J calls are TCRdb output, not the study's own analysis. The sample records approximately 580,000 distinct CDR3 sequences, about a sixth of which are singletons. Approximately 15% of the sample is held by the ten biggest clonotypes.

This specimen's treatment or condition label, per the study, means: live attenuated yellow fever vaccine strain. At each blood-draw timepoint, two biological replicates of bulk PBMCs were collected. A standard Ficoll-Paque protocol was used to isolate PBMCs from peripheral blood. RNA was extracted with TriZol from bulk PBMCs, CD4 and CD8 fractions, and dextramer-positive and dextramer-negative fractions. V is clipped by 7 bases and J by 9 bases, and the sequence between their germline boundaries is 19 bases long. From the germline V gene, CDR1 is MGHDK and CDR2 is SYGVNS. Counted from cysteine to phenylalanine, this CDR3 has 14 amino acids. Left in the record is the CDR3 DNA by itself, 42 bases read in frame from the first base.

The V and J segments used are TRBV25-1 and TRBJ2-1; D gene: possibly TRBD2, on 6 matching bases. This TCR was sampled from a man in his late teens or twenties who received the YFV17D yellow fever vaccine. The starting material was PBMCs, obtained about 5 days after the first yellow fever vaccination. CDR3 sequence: CASTRAGRGGEQFF. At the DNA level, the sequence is TGTGCCAGCACTCGCGCCGGGCGGGGTGGTGAGCAGTTCTTC.